The 10 T cell receptor beta chains presented below share a single source sample, sequenced in a study of T cells expressing NK-cell markers. From the 5' RACE reads, TCRdb lists one entry per CDR3 protein and no DNA. The listing records a few hundred thousand distinct CDR3 sequences. The sequenced sample was blood T cells: a sorted CD56 or NKG2C T cell subset, CD4+ or CD8+ T cells, or bulk PBMC T cells (not recorded which). These receptors all stem from a man aged 18-70 years in good health.

CDR3 protein: CASSPLPGGVETQYF. The chain has TRBV11-3 and TRBJ2-5; no DNA is available, so the TRBD2 call from TCRdb remains unchecked. Germline lookup yields CDR1 SGHNT and CDR2 YENEEA. CDR3 length: 15 amino acids. Full variable domain (remainder filled in from reference TRBV11-3 and TRBJ2-5): EAGVVQSPRYKIIEKKQPVAFWCNPISGHNTLYWYLQNLGQGPELLIRYENEEAVDDSQLPKDRFSAERLKGVDSTLKIQPAELGDSAVYLCASSPLPGGVETQYFGPGTRLLVL.

This chain connects TRBV7-7 to TRBJ2-1; TCRdb's D gene call, TRBD1, goes unchecked for lack of DNA. This CDR3 is 14 amino acids long. The germline V gene has CDR1 SSHAT and CDR2 FNYEAQ (reference sequence). CDR3 sequence reads: CASSSGLGGYEQFF.

The J gene is TRBJ2-3, the V gene TRBV5-1; absent DNA, TCRdb's TRBD2 call cannot be checked. CDR1 is SGHRS, CDR2 YFSETQ, per germline. The CDR3 runs to 14 residues. The CDR3 loop reads CASSLTSSPGTQYF.

V and J are TRBV12-3 or TRBV12-4 and TRBJ2-7; TCRdb's assignment of TRBD1 cannot be checked, as there is no DNA. The CDR3 loop spans 15 amino acids. CDR3 in amino acids: CASSLLGHKLYEQYF.

The chain uses TRBV5-1 and TRBJ2-5; the D gene TCRdb calls, TRBD1, cannot be checked with no DNA. There are 16 residues in the CDR3. Germline CDR1 SGHRS, CDR2 YFSETQ. The CDR3 spells CASSPWGGFRRETQYF.

This rearrangement joins TRBV7-9 to TRBJ2-1. The CDR3 is made up of 14 amino acids. Germline V gene sequence: CDR1 SEHNR, CDR2 FQNEAQ (reference sequence). The CDR3 here is CASSRQGLAHEQFF.

Here the CDR3 reads CASSPRLAGTYEQYF. V usage is TRBV7-9 and J usage is TRBJ2-7; without DNA, the TCRdb call of TRBD2 cannot be checked. This CDR3 region has 15 residues. Germline loops: CDR1 SEHNR, CDR2 FQNEAQ (reference sequence).

The CDR3 sequence is CSASQYRDYEQYF. The genes are TRBV20-1 and TRBJ2-7; no DNA is available, so the TRBD1 call from TCRdb remains unchecked. This CDR3 region has 13 residues. CDR1 is DFQATT and CDR2 is SNEGSKA in the germline V gene (reference sequence).

The chain is built from TRBV7-8 and TRBJ2-3; the TRBD1 assignment by TCRdb is unverifiable without DNA. Germline loops: CDR1 SGHVS, CDR2 FQNEAQ. CDR3 length: 16 residues. The CDR3 region is CASSYLGTVVTDTQYF.

The rearrangement links TRBV12-3 or TRBV12-4 to TRBJ2-5; the TRBD1 assignment by TCRdb is unverifiable without DNA. This CDR3 spans 14 amino acids. CDR3 protein: CASTRDRARETQYF.